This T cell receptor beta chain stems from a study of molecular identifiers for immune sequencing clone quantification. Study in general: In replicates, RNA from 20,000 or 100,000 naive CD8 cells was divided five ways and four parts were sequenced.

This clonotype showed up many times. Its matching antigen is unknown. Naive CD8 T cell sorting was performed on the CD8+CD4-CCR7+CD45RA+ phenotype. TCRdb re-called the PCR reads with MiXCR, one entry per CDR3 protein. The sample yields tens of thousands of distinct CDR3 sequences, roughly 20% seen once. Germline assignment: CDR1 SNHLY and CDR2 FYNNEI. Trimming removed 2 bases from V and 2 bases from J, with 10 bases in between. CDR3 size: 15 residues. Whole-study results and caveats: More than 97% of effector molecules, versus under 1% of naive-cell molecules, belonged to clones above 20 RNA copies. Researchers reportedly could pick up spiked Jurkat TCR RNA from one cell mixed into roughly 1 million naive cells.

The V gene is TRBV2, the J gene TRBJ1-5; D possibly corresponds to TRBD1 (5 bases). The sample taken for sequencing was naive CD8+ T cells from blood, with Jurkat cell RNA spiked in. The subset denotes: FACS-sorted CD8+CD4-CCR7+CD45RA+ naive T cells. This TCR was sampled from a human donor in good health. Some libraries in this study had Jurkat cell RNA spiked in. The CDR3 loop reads CASSEWGFGNQPQHF. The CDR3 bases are TGTGCCAGCAGTGAATGGGGGTTTGGCAATCAGCCCCAGCATTTT.